Each of the 21 T cell receptor beta chains below was sequenced from the same sample in a study of identical twins. Using its own MiXCR run on the 5' RACE reads, TCRdb lists one record per CDR3 protein. This table has around 340 distinct CDR3 sequences, about 95% appearing once. The specimen was PBMCs. These receptors originate from a woman between 18 and 30 years old in good health. This table probably holds off-target reads from a library built for another chain.

This rearrangement joins TRBV2 to TRBJ2-4; D might be TRBD1 (6 bases). With 11 bases removed from V and 7 bases from J, the gap between germline ends came to 18 bases. CDR3 length equals 13 residues. Germline V gene lookup returns CDR1 SNHLY and CDR2 FYNNEI. CDR3 sequence (DNA): TGTGCCCCCTTTGACGTAAGGGGGAACATTCAGTACTTC. Encoded protein: CAPFDVRGNIQYF.

J is TRBJ2-1 and V is TRBV5-1; D remains ambiguous. CDR3 length: 14 amino acids. Germline-derived CDR1 and CDR2 are SGHRS and YFSETQ. V lost 0 bases, J lost 4 bases, and 8 bases lay in between. CDR3 protein: CASSLDQNYNEQFF. The CDR3 nucleotides read TGCGCCAGCAGCTTGGACCAGAATTACAATGAGCAGTTCTTC.

The chain joins TRBV2 to TRBJ2-1, with no clear D. Germline loops: CDR1 SNHLY, CDR2 FYNNEI. V shed 4 bases and J shed 0 bases, with 10 bases lying between them. The CDR3 is 15 residues long. The DNA of the CDR3 is TGTGCCAGCAGTGTTGGGGTAAGCTCCTACAATGAGCAGTTCTTC. It yields the protein CASSVGVSSYNEQFF.

This chain joins TRBV12-3 or TRBV12-4 and TRBJ1-1; D is perhaps TRBD1 (5 bases). V was clipped by 5 bases and J by 1 base, with 11 bases between them. The CDR3 runs 14 residues. The DNA for the CDR3 is TGTGCCAGCAGTCTAGGGGTGGGGAACACTGAAGCTTTCTTT. Amino acid sequence: CASSLGVGNTEAFF.

This chain connects TRBV5-6 to TRBJ2-7, with 7 bases identical to TRBD2. CDR3 length: 13 residues. With 4 bases clipped from V and 4 bases from J, the junction kept 5 bases outside the gene matches. Looked up from germline, CDR1 is SGHDT and CDR2 is YYEEEE. CDR3 amino acids: CASSGTTEYEQYF. CDR3 coding DNA: TGTGCCAGCAGCGGGACTACAGAGTACGAGCAGTACTTC. The whole variable domain, remainder taken from reference TRBV5-6 and TRBJ2-7, is DAGVTQSPTHLIKTRGQQVTLRCSPKSGHDTVSWYQQALGQGPQFIFQYYEEEERQRGNFPDRFSGHQFPNYSSELNVNALLLGDSALYLCASSGTTEYEQYFGPGTRLTVT.

The chain uses TRBV19 and TRBJ2-6; 7 bases align to TRBD1. Germline CDR1 is LNHDA and CDR2 is SQIVND (reference sequence). Germline trimming cut 6 bases from V and 1 base from J; bases unmatched to any gene: 0. The CDR3 has 14 amino acids. In DNA, the CDR3 is TGTGCCAGTAGACAGGGGTCTGGGGCCAACGTCCTGACTTTC. This encodes CASRQGSGANVLTF.

V usage is TRBV18 and J usage is TRBJ2-1; D is ambiguous. Trimming took off 5 bases at V and 5 bases at J, with 4 bases between the two ends. The CDR3 length is 11 residues. CDR1 is KGHSH, CDR2 LQKENI, per germline. This chain's CDR3 is CASSADNEQFF. In DNA, the CDR3 is TGTGCCAGCTCAGCAGACAATGAGCAGTTCTTC.

The chain joins TRBV28 to TRBJ2-7, with TRBD1 as a possible D gene (5 bases). V was clipped by 6 bases and J by 4 bases, with 7 bases between them. CDR1 is MDHEN and CDR2 is SYDVKM in the germline V gene. This CDR3 has 11 residues. The DNA of the CDR3 is TGTGCCAGCAGGACAGCTTACGAGCAGTACTTC. The encoded protein is CASRTAYEQYF.

The rearrangement joins TRBV28 to TRBJ2-5; D ambiguous. Per germline, CDR1 MDHEN and CDR2 SYDVKM. V lost 1 base, J lost 5 bases, and 5 bases lay in between. This CDR3 is 12 amino acids long. CDR3 region: CASSLSLETQYF. Written as DNA, the CDR3 is TGTGCCAGCAGTTTATCTCTGGAGACCCAGTACTTC. The complete variable domain, with remaining parts taken from reference TRBV28 and TRBJ2-5, reads DVKVTQSSRYLVKRTGEKVFLECVQDMDHENMFWYRQDPGLGLRLIYFSYDVKMKEKGDIPEGYSVSREKKERFSLILESASTNQTSMYLCASSLSLETQYFGPGTRLLVL.

The chain is built from TRBV24-1 and TRBJ2-3; 11 positions match TRBD2. The CDR3 loop spans 17 amino acids. J lost 8 bases, V lost 0 bases, and 9 bases had no gene match. From germline, CDR1 is KGHDR and CDR2 SFDVKD. The CDR3: CATSDLGGLAEKGTQYF. The CDR3 bases are TGTGCCACCAGTGATTTGGGGGGACTAGCGGAGAAGGGTACGCAGTATTTT.

The chain carries TRBV18 and TRBJ2-7; 7 bases align to TRBD1. Germline V lookup: CDR1 KGHSH, CDR2 LQKENI. The CDR3 runs to 16 residues. V was clipped by 3 bases and J by 2 bases; unmatched bases: 10. This CDR3 is CASSPGQLRGTYEQYF. The CDR3 region has the DNA TGTGCCAGCTCACCGGGACAGCTACGAGGGACCTACGAGCAGTACTTC.

V gene TRBV7-8 combines with J gene TRBJ2-7; D is unresolved. With 1 base removed from V and 6 bases from J, the gap between germline ends came to 16 bases. The V gene's germline CDR1 is SGHVS and CDR2 FQNEAQ. This CDR3 comprises 15 residues. The CDR3 DNA reads as TGTGCCAGCAGCTTAGTCGAATGGGCCCCCTCCGAGCAGTACTTC. It encodes CASSLVEWAPSEQYF.

V usage is TRBV20-1 and J usage is TRBJ2-3; TRBD1 agrees at 9 bases. The CDR3 extends over 15 amino acids. The V and J ends lost 3 bases and 2 bases, in that order; junction bases with no gene match: 6. Per the germline V gene, CDR1 is DFQATT and CDR2 is SNEGSKA (reference sequence). The chain's CDR3 is CSASEGQGYTDTQYF. The CDR3 DNA is TGCAGTGCTAGTGAGGGACAGGGATACACAGATACGCAGTATTTT.

V usage is TRBV20-1 and J usage is TRBJ2-7; a possible D gene is TRBD1 (7 bases). This CDR3 spans 13 amino acids. V gave up 5 bases and J gave up 6 bases, with 17 bases separating them. Looked up from germline, CDR1 is DFQATT and CDR2 is SNEGSKA (reference sequence). The CDR3 reads CSASQGEAGEQYF. Here the CDR3 DNA reads TGCAGTGCTTCCCAGGGGGAGGCCGGCGAGCAGTACTTC.

V and J are TRBV19 and TRBJ2-5, with D uncertain. Germline CDR1 is LNHDA and CDR2 is SQIVND (reference sequence). V was shortened by 6 bases and J by 3 bases, with 11 bases between the two germline ends. The CDR3 has 13 residues. The CDR3: CASRGEQKETQYF. CDR3 bases: TGTGCCAGTAGAGGTGAACAGAAAGAGACCCAGTACTTC.

The rearrangement links TRBV15 to TRBJ2-6, with a tentative D call TRBD1 (6 bases). V lost 8 bases and J 0 bases, leaving 11 bases between the germline ends. The length of the CDR3 is 15 residues. Germline CDR1 is LNHNV and CDR2 is YYDKDF (reference sequence). For the CDR3, the DNA is TGTGCCACCGGGGGACACGACTCTGGGGCCAACGTCCTGACTTTC. It codes for CATGGHDSGANVLTF.

J is TRBJ2-4 and V is TRBV19; D unresolved. The CDR3 contains 15 residues. Germline V gives CDR1 LNHDA, CDR2 SQIVND (reference sequence). V was pared by 0 bases and J by 7 bases, with 13 bases between. The chain's CDR3 is CASSIDPVVLNIQYF. The CDR3 bases are TGTGCCAGTAGTATAGATCCCGTGGTCCTGAACATTCAGTACTTC.

The chain combines TRBV3-1 with TRBJ2-1; D remains unclear. The CDR3 is made up of 13 amino acids. V was pared by 6 bases and J by 8 bases, with 14 bases between. Germline loops: CDR1 LGHDT, CDR2 YNNKEL (reference sequence). CDR3 nucleotide sequence: TGTGCCAGCAGAAAAGATCCGGGCGATGAGCAGTTCTTC. Translating gives CASRKDPGDEQFF.

The chain employs TRBV24-1 and TRBJ2-5, with D unresolved. The CDR3 is made up of 11 amino acids. V gave up 2 bases and J gave up 7 bases, with 4 bases separating them. Germline CDR1 is KGHDR and CDR2 is SFDVKD. The CDR3 is CATSDWATQYF. The CDR3, as DNA: TGTGCCACCAGTGATTGGGCGACCCAGTACTTC.

This chain uses TRBV20-1 with TRBJ1-5, with TRBD1 identical over 7 bases. The CDR3 spans 15 residues. The V gene end was trimmed by 6 bases and the J gene end by 4 bases; junction bases not matched to a gene: 12. Germline CDR1 reads DFQATT; CDR2 reads SNEGSKA (reference sequence). As DNA, the CDR3 is TGCAGTGCCGTTGTCGCCGGACAGGTTAATCAGCCCCAGCATTTT. The encoded protein is CSAVVAGQVNQPQHF.

The chain uses TRBV27 and TRBJ2-2; 12 bases map to TRBD2. CDR3 length equals 17 residues. Trimming at V came to 3 bases and at J to 4 bases, leaving 6 bases not matched to a gene. Germline V gene lookup returns CDR1 MNHEY and CDR2 SMNVEV (reference sequence). The CDR3 DNA reads as TGTGCCAGCAGTTTCACCACTAGCGGGGGGAGCACCGGGGAGCTGTTTTTT. Its protein is CASSFTTSGGSTGELFF.